The present entry profiles one TCR beta chain with its context. The antigen remains unidentified. The sample is drawn from a study of T cell responses to AZD1222 COVID-19 vaccine. Study-wide points: Nearly half of spike-specific TCRs reportedly target unmutated variant regions. Repertoires were sampled only after the peak T cell response. The donor group comprised mostly white British people and more females; the analysis possibly underestimated clonal diversity. Spike was spanned by vaccine-associated CD4 TCRs, with dominance at 160-218 and 743-854.

Germline V gene sequence: CDR1 MNHEY, CDR2 SVGAGI. The CDR3 covers 15 residues. With 5 bases clipped from V and 3 bases from J, the junction kept 9 bases outside the gene matches. Method: immunoSEQ multiplex PCR; TCRdb's copy keeps in-frame clones and lacks some. The top ten clones hold 5% to 6% of a sample with 85,000 to 120,000 clones, 75% to 90% of them seen once. The rearrangement joins TRBV6-5 to TRBJ2-7; 8 nucleotides agree with TRBD2. The sample consisted of peripheral blood, taken on day 0 of AZD1222 vaccination. The sequence was collected from an adult in good health. CDR3 coding DNA: TGTGCCAGCAGTCTCGCGGGGGGAGGGAACTACGAGCAGTACTTC. It encodes CASSLAGGGNYEQYF.